Below, 25 T cell receptor beta chains from the same sample are listed, as sequenced in a study of vaccination and CD4 T cells after COVID-19. CD4+ T cells that had been cultured provided DNA sequenced with the Oncomine TCR Beta short-read assay. CD4+ T cells were cultured, and genomic DNA was extracted from them. TCRdb re-called the PCR reads with MiXCR, one entry per CDR3 protein. Found here are 7,000 to 9,500 distinct CDR3 sequences, about 30% of them singletons; the top ten hold roughly an eighth. Antigens for these TCRs are unknown. Treatment here: roughly 11-day PBMC culture with coronavirus spike peptide pools or control peptides (ViraFEST assay). During the years 2011-2018, before the COVID-19 pandemic, the unexposed donor's CD4+ T cells were collected. The specimen was CD4+ T cells from blood, cultured in vitro. The receptors were sampled from a human donor in good health.

Here the CDR3 DNA reads TGTGCCACCAGTGACCAAATCAGGGCCGGGGAGCTGTTTTTT. It is translated as CATSDQIRAGELFF. This chain connects TRBV24-1 to TRBJ2-2, with a weak D call TRBD1 (5 bases). CDR1 is KGHDR, CDR2 SFDVKD, per germline. V lost 4 bases to trimming and J lost 6 bases, with 11 bases between them. The CDR3 extends over 14 amino acids.

This clonotype was seen a handful of times. V usage is TRBV6-4 and J usage is TRBJ2-1; D remains unclear. Germline assignment: CDR1 MRHNA and CDR2 SNTAGT. V was trimmed by 2 bases and J by 1 base, leaving 6 bases between them. This CDR3 region has 14 residues. CDR3 region: CASSDGKSYNEQFF. As DNA, the CDR3 is TGTGCCAGCAGTGACGGGAAGTCCTACAATGAGCAGTTCTTC.

V gene TRBV7-3 combines with J gene TRBJ2-1; D ambiguous. Judging by the DNA end, TRBJ2-7 fits better; the J call may be wrong. Germline lookup yields CDR1 SGHTA and CDR2 FQGTGA. The CDR3 covers 11 residues. CDR3 loop: CASSLIQRQYF. As DNA, the CDR3 is TGTGCCAGCAGCTTAATCCAGCGACAGTACTTC.

This clonotype was picked up a small number of times. V usage is TRBV27 and J usage is TRBJ1-6, with D possibly matching TRBD1 (5 bases). The CDR3 length is 14 residues. The V and J ends lost 6 bases and 5 bases respectively, with 11 bases between them. Germline CDR1 is MNHEY and CDR2 is SMNVEV (reference sequence). The CDR3 DNA follows: TGTGCCAGCAGCCCCCGGGGCAATAATTCACCCCTCCACTTT. This codes for CASSPRGNNSPLHF.

The J gene is TRBJ2-7, the V gene TRBV20-1; D uncertain. Trimming pared 1 base from V and 2 bases from J, leaving 9 bases between. Germline-derived CDR1 and CDR2 are DFQATT and SNEGSKA (reference sequence). The CDR3 is 13 amino acids. This CDR3 reads CSARVAGPYEQYF. Here the CDR3 DNA reads TGCAGTGCTAGAGTAGCCGGTCCCTACGAGCAGTACTTC.

This clonotype has more than one count but fewer than ten. The chain has TRBV6-2 or TRBV6-3 and TRBJ2-5; D is perhaps TRBD2 (6 bases). V shed 10 bases and J shed 4 bases, with 16 bases lying between them. The CDR3 is made up of 13 amino acids. Germline values: CDR1 MNHEY, CDR2 SVGEGT. The CDR3 region has the DNA TGTGCCACTAAACGGGGGTCGAGAGAGACCCAGTACTTC. Its protein product is CATKRGSRETQYF.

The rearrangement joins TRBV6-1 to TRBJ2-7, with 9 bases identical to TRBD2. The V gene end was trimmed by 9 bases and the J gene end by 4 bases; junction bases not matched to a gene: 4. In germline, CDR1 is MNHNS, CDR2 SASEGT. The CDR3 is 12 residues long. The CDR3 is CASGSGSYEQYF. The DNA for the CDR3 is TGTGCCAGTGGTAGCGGGAGTTACGAGCAGTACTTC.

The V gene is TRBV20-1, the J gene TRBJ2-2, with 7 bases matching TRBD2. V lost 5 bases, J lost 4 bases, and 19 bases stayed unmatched. Germline loops: CDR1 DFQATT, CDR2 SNEGSKA (reference sequence). CDR3 length equals 18 residues. The chain's CDR3 is CSARRAGSGNLGTGELFF. The CDR3 DNA reads as TGCAGTGCTCGTAGGGCCGGGAGCGGGAACTTGGGCACCGGGGAGCTGTTTTTT.

In this sample, this clonotype turned up a few times. This sequence joins TRBV28 and TRBJ1-1, with D uncertain. V was clipped by 11 bases and J by 12 bases, with 22 bases between them. The CDR3 covers 12 residues. Germline CDR1 is MDHEN and CDR2 is SYDVKM. The CDR3 is CACGRPEMGTFF. For the CDR3, the DNA is TGTGCCTGCGGACGGCCCGAGATGGGGACTTTCTTT.

Here the CDR3 reads CASRGGGRNQPQHF. For the CDR3, the DNA is TGTGCCAGTCGGGGGGGAGGTAGGAATCAGCCCCAGCATTTT. The chain carries TRBV25-1 and TRBJ1-5; possibly TRBD1 for D (5 bases). The CDR3 extends over 14 amino acids. Germline-derived CDR1 and CDR2 are MGHDK and SYGVNS. V was trimmed by 9 bases and J by 4 bases, leaving 16 bases between them.

V is TRBV6-5 and J is TRBJ2-3, with 13 bases identical to TRBD2. The CDR3 loop spans 18 amino acids. CDR1 is MNHEY and CDR2 is SVGAGI in the germline V gene. V dropped 0 bases and J dropped 3; count of bases not matched to a gene: 6. The DNA for the CDR3 is TGTGCCAGCAGTTACTCCCCGGGACTAGCGGGGCGGACAGATACGCAGTATTTT. Encoded protein: CASSYSPGLAGRTDTQYF.

This clonotype was recorded a few times. CDR3 amino acids: CSARSGTAYNSPLHF. The CDR3 bases are TGCAGTGCTAGGTCGGGGACAGCTTATAATTCACCCCTCCACTTT. The gene calls are TRBV20-1 and TRBJ1-6, with 7 positions matching TRBD1. This CDR3 contains 15 residues. Losses at the gene ends were 3 bases for V and 4 bases for J; bases not matched to a gene: 6. Per germline, CDR1 DFQATT and CDR2 SNEGSKA (reference sequence).

The gene calls are TRBV20-1 and TRBJ1-1; 7 bases fit TRBD1. The CDR3 has 14 amino acids. Germline V gene sequence: CDR1 DFQATT, CDR2 SNEGSKA (reference sequence). V was clipped by 2 bases and J by 4 bases; unmatched bases: 7. CDR3: CSARRQGGLTEAFF. CDR3 nucleotide sequence: TGCAGTGCTAGAAGACAGGGAGGGCTCACTGAAGCTTTCTTT.

This sequence joins TRBV20-1 and TRBJ2-1; the match to TRBD2 covers 9 bases. This CDR3 contains 15 residues. The germline V gene has CDR1 DFQATT and CDR2 SNEGSKA (reference sequence). V dropped 6 bases and J dropped 6; count of bases not matched to a gene: 12. The CDR3 is CSAPRAGGPGNEQFF. The DNA of the CDR3 is TGCAGTGCCCCCAGGGCGGGAGGGCCGGGCAATGAGCAGTTCTTC.

V is TRBV6-2 or TRBV6-3 and J is TRBJ1-5; D possibly corresponds to TRBD1 (5 bases). This CDR3 is 14 amino acids long. Trimming shortened V by 2 bases and J by 3 bases, and 8 bases separated the two germline ends. CDR1 MNHEY and CDR2 SVGEGT come from the germline V gene. The CDR3 sequence is CASSYDSLNQPQHF. For the CDR3, the DNA is TGTGCCAGCAGTTACGACAGTCTCAATCAGCCCCAGCATTTT.

V and J are TRBV28 and TRBJ2-3, with 11 bases lining up with TRBD2. V shed 7 bases and J 5 bases; nucleotides not matched to a gene: 5. The CDR3 sequence is 14 residues long. Per germline, CDR1 MDHEN and CDR2 SYDVKM. CDR3 in DNA: TGTGCCAGCATCGGGACTAGCGGACTAGATACGCAGTATTTT. This translates into CASIGTSGLDTQYF.

This clonotype was detected once. J is TRBJ2-7 and V is TRBV28; 9 bases are shared with TRBD1. After removal of 4 bases from V and 5 bases from J, the junction contained 6 bases not matched to a gene. Germline CDR1 MDHEN, CDR2 SYDVKM. The CDR3 is 14 amino acids. The CDR3: CASSSGTGPHEQYF. CDR3 nucleotide sequence: TGTGCCAGCAGTTCCGGGACAGGGCCCCACGAGCAGTACTTC.

This chain joins TRBV6-5 and TRBJ1-2; D is perhaps TRBD1 (5 bases). V gave up 2 bases and J gave up 8 bases, with 12 bases separating them. Germline V gene data show CDR1 as MNHEY and CDR2 as SVGAGI. This CDR3 is built from 13 residues. The CDR3 bases are TGTGCCAGCAGTTACCAGGCAGGGCGAGGCTACACCTTC. As protein: CASSYQAGRGYTF.

The sample holds one count of this clonotype. V and J are TRBV11-3 and TRBJ2-3, with TRBD2 matching 12 bases. Germline V gene data show CDR1 as SGHNT and CDR2 as YENEEA. With V trimmed by 4 bases and J by 0 bases, 2 bases remained unmatched. The CDR3 runs to 16 residues. CDR3 loop: CASSSGLAGSTDTQYF. As DNA, the CDR3 is TGTGCCAGCAGCTCAGGACTAGCGGGGAGCACAGATACGCAGTATTTT. Using reference TRBV11-3 and TRBJ2-3 for the parts outside the CDR3, the full variable domain is EAGVVQSPRYKIIEKKQPVAFWCNPISGHNTLYWYLQNLGQGPELLIRYENEEAVDDSQLPKDRFSAERLKGVDSTLKIQPAELGDSAVYLCASSSGLAGSTDTQYFGPGTRLTVL.

This clonotype is medium-sized within its sample. V is TRBV24-1 and J is TRBJ1-2; 8 bases fit TRBD1. V lost 3 bases to trimming and J lost 7 bases; unmatched junction nucleotides: 6. The CDR3 has 14 residues. The germline CDR1 and CDR2 sequences are KGHDR and SFDVKD. CDR3 amino acids: CATSDTGQGGGYTF. Here the CDR3 DNA reads TGTGCCACCAGTGATACCGGACAGGGCGGTGGCTACACCTTC.

This chain links TRBV7-9 with TRBJ2-1; D may correspond to TRBD1 or TRBD2 (5 bases each). Germline V lookup: CDR1 SEHNR, CDR2 FQNEAQ (reference sequence). This CDR3 region has 16 residues. Trimming pared 7 bases from V and 0 bases from J, leaving 16 bases between. CDR3 loop: CASTIWDLSSYNEQFF. The CDR3 DNA reads as TGTGCCAGCACCATCTGGGACCTGAGCTCCTACAATGAGCAGTTCTTC.

This clonotype counts as large (0.1 to 1%). This rearrangement joins TRBV2 to TRBJ1-2; D is perhaps TRBD1 (6 bases). Trimming took off 7 bases at V and 4 bases at J, with 13 bases between the two ends. The CDR3 spans 13 residues. CDR1 is SNHLY and CDR2 is FYNNEI in the germline V gene. This chain's CDR3 is CASTPGVAYGYTF. In DNA form, the CDR3 reads TGTGCCAGCACGCCAGGGGTGGCCTATGGCTACACCTTC.

The chain joins TRBV4-2 to TRBJ2-3; D perhaps matches TRBD1 (5 bases). CDR3 length: 15 residues. V was clipped by 4 bases and J by 0 bases, with 11 bases between them. The germline gives CDR1 LGHNA, CDR2 YNFKEQ. The CDR3 loop is CASSLGQTSTDTQYF. For the CDR3, the DNA is TGTGCCAGCAGCCTAGGACAAACTAGCACAGATACGCAGTATTTT.

The V and J genes are TRBV4-1 and TRBJ1-2; tentatively, D is TRBD1 (5 bases). The CDR3 extends over 16 amino acids. With 2 bases removed from V and 8 bases from J, the gap between germline ends came to 21 bases. Per the germline V gene, CDR1 is MGHRA and CDR2 is YSYEKL. CDR3: CASSQPGRDRRGGYTF. The CDR3 DNA reads as TGCGCCAGCAGCCAACCCGGACGGGACCGGCGGGGCGGCTACACCTTC.

This chain uses TRBV7-2 with TRBJ1-1; D is undetermined. The V gene lost 5 bases and the J gene lost 1 base, with 8 bases spanning the gap. Germline-derived CDR1 and CDR2 are SGHTA and FQGNSA. CDR3 length equals 13 residues. The CDR3: CASSLWSNTEAFF. CDR3 coding DNA: TGTGCCAGCAGCCTGTGGTCGAACACTGAAGCTTTCTTT.